This T cell receptor beta chain was identified during a study of control samples from healthy donors and cancer patients. The V and J ends lost 7 bases and 5 bases respectively, with 15 bases between them. Germline V gene sequence: CDR1 LNHDA, CDR2 SQIVND (reference sequence). The CDR3 consists of 14 residues. TCRdb's copy holds only in-frame clones and misses some; the assay was immunoSEQ multiplex PCR. The sample shows 100,000 to 150,000 clones, less than 95% of them seen only once. This sequence originates from a man between 18 and 29 years old in good health. The chain is built from TRBV19 and TRBJ1-5; maybe TRBD1 (6 bases). The sequencing input was blood. The CDR3 spells CASNFGGGDQPQHF. The CDR3 DNA reads TGTGCCAGTAACTTTGGTGGGGGCGATCAGCCCCAGCATTTT. The whole variable domain, filled in from reference TRBV19 and TRBJ1-5, reads DGGITQSPKYLFRKEGQNVTLSCEQNLNHDAMYWYRQDPGQGLRLIYYSQIVNDFQKGDIAEGYSVSREKKESFPLTVTSAQKNPTAFYLCASNFGGGDQPQHFGDGTRLSIL.